The 5 T cell receptor beta chains in this list originate from one sample, sequenced in a study of PD-L1 blockade in urothelial cancer. Profiled with immunoSEQ multiplex PCR; TCRdb holds only in-frame clones, not every one. There are some 54,000 clones in the sample; approximately 87% occur only once, and about 5.3% lies in the top ten. The sequenced sample was PBMCs, obtained around atezolizumab (anti-PD-L1) treatment. The receptors here all came from a man aged 40-50 years with urothelial cancer.

This clone was found once. This chain links TRBV6-5 with TRBJ2-7; possible D gene TRBD1, 6 bases. Germline CDR1 MNHEY, CDR2 SVGAGI. This CDR3 is 15 amino acids long. V was clipped by 2 bases and J by 3 bases, with 14 bases between them. CDR3 region: CASSYSAGEVYEQYF. CDR3 DNA: TGTGCCAGCAGTTACAGCGCAGGGGAAGTCTACGAGCAGTACTTC.

The chain uses TRBV30 and TRBJ2-1; 8 bases fit TRBD2. The CDR3 totals 19 residues. Losses at the gene ends were 3 bases for V and 0 bases for J; bases not matched to a gene: 16. In germline, CDR1 is GTSNPN, CDR2 SVGIG (reference sequence). CDR3 amino acids: CAWSKGRLAFGSSYNEQFF. CDR3 nucleotide sequence: TGTGCCTGGAGCAAGGGGAGACTAGCGTTTGGAAGCTCCTACAATGAGCAGTTCTTC.

The rearrangement uses TRBV19 and TRBJ2-1; 11 nucleotides align to TRBD2. The CDR3 loop spans 15 amino acids. Trimming cost V 5 bases and J 7 bases; bases outside gene matches: 7. Germline-derived CDR1 and CDR2 are LNHDA and SQIVND (reference sequence). DNA of the CDR3: TGTGCCAGTAGTCTTCTAGCGGGGGGCCCTAATGAGCAGTTCTTC. Translating it yields CASSLLAGGPNEQFF.

This chain links TRBV28 with TRBJ1-2; D unresolved. CDR1 MDHEN and CDR2 SYDVKM come from the germline V gene. The CDR3 has 12 residues. The ends were cut back, 2 bases at V and 8 bases at J, with 9 bases in the middle. CDR3 nucleotides: TGTGCCAGCAGTTTACGGTTACGGGGCTACACCTTC. This encodes CASSLRLRGYTF.

V gene TRBV19 combines with J gene TRBJ2-1; D might be TRBD2 (5 bases). Per the germline V gene, CDR1 is LNHDA and CDR2 is SQIVND (reference sequence). This CDR3 has 15 amino acids. With 5 bases removed from V and 0 bases from J, the gap between germline ends came to 11 bases. CDR3 DNA sequence: TGTGCCAGTAGTGCCAGCGGCAACTCCTACAATGAGCAGTTCTTC. Translating gives CASSASGNSYNEQFF.